The sequence of this T cell receptor beta chain was determined in a study of CD8 T cells in Susac syndrome. This CDR3 has 12 amino acids. Trimming cost V 4 bases and J 5 bases; bases outside gene matches: 4. Germline-derived CDR1 and CDR2 are DFQATT and SNEGSKA (reference sequence). Regarding the study as a whole: It was acknowledged in the study that the number of individuals who were included in its TCR sequencing and HLA analysis was relatively small.

Sequencing of TCR beta was performed on blood CD8+ T cells and on blood CD4+ T cells. About this clonotype: Its antigen is not identified.

RNA, at about 0.45 to 1 ug, was reverse transcribed with random hexamers. Each CDR3 protein gets one entry after TCRdb re-called the immunoSEQ multiplex PCR reads with MiXCR. This sample has under 200,000 distinct CDR3 sequences, with about 95% found just once. Sequenced material: CD4+ T cells from PBMCs. The genes are TRBV20-1 and TRBJ2-5; TRBD1 agrees at 7 bases. This TCR derives from a human donor in good health. CDR3 sequence (DNA): TGCAGTGCTAAACAGGGGTTGGAGACCCAGTACTTC. Translating it yields CSAKQGLETQYF.